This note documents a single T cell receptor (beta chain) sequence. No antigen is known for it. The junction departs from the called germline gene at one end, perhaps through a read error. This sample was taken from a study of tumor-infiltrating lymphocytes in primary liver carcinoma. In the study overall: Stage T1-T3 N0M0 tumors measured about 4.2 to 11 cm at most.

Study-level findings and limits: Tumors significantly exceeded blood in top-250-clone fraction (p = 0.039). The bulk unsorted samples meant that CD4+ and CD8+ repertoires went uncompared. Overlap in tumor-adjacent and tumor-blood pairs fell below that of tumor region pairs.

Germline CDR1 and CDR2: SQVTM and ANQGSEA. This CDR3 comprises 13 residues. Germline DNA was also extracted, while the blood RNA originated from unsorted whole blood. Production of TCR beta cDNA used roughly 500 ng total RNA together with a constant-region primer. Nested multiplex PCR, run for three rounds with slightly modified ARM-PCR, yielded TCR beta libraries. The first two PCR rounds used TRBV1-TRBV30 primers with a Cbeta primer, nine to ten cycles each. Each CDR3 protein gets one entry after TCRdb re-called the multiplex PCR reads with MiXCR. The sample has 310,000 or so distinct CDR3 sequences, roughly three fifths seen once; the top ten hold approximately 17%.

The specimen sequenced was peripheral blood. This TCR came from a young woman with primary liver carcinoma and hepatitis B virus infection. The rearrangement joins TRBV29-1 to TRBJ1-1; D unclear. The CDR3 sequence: CSVGPHVNTEVFF. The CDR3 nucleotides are TGCAGCGTGGGCCCGCATGTGAACACTGAAGTTTTCTTT. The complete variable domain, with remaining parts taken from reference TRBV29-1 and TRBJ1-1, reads SAVISQKPSRDICQRGTSLTIQCQVDSQVTMMFWYRQQPGQSLTLIATANQGSEATYESGFVIDKFPISRPNLTFSTLTVSNMSPEDSSIYLCSVGPHVNTEVFFGQGTRLTVV.